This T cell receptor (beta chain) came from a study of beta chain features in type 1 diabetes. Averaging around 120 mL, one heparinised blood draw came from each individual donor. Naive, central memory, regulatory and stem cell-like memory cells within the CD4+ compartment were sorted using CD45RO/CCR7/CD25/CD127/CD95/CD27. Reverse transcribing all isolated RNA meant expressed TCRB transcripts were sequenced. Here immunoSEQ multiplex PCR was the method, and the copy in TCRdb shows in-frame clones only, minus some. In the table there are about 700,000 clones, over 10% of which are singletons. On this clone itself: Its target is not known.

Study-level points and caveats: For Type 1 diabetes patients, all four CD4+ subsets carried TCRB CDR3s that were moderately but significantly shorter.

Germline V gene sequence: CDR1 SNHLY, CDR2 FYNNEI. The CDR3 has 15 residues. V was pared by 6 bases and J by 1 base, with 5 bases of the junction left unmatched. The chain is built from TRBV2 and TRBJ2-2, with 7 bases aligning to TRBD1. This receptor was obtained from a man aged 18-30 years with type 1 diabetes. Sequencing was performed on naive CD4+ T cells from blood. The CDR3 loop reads CASSVQGQNTGELFF. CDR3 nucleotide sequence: TGTGCCAGCAGCGTACAGGGGCAGAACACCGGGGAGCTGTTTTTT.